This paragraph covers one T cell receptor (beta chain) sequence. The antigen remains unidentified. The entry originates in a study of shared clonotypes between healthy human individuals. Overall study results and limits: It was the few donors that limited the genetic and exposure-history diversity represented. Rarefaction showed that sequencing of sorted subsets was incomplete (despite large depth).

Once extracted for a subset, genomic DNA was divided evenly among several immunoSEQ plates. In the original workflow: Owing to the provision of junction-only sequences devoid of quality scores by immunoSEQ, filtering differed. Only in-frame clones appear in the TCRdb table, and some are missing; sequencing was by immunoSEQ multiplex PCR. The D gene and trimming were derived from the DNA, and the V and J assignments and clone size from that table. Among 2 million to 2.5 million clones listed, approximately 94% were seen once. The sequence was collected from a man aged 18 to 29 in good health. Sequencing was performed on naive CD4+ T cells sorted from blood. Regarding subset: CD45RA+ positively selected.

DNA for the CDR3: TGTGCCAGCAGTGAAGCGGAGGGTATGGGGTACGAGCAGTACTTC. Its translation: CASSEAEGMGYEQYF. The J gene is TRBJ2-7, the V gene TRBV6-1; perhaps TRBD2 as D (6 bases). The V end was cut by 0 bases, the J end by 4 bases, with 13 bases between. CDR3 length: 15 amino acids. Germline CDR1 reads MNHNS; CDR2 reads SASEGT.